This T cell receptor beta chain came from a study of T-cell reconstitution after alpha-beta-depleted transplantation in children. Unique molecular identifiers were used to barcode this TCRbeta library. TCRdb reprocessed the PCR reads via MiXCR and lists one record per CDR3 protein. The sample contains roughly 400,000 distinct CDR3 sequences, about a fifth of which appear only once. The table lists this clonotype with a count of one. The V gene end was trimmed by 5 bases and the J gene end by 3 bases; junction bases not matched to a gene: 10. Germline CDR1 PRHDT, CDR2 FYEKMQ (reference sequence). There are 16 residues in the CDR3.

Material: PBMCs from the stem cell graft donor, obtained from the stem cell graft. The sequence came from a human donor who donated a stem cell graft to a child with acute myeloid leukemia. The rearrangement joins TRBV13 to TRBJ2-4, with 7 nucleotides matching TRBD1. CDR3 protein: CASSQTGSRGKNIQYF. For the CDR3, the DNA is TGTGCCAGCAGCCAGACAGGGTCTCGGGGCAAAAACATTCAGTACTTC. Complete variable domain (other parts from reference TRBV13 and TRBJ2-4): AAGVIQSPRHLIKEKRETATLKCYPIPRHDTVYWYQQGPGQDPQFLISFYEKMQSDKGSIPDRFSAQQFSDYHSELNMSSLELGDSALYFCASSQTGSRGKNIQYFGAGTRLSVL.